A single sample is the source of the 23 T cell receptor beta chains below, sequenced in a study of blood T cell repertoires in COVID-19. Clones were read by immunoSEQ multiplex PCR, and TCRdb kept only the in-frame ones, dropping some. This table has some 300,000 clones, 85% to 90% appearing once. Sequencing used peripheral blood. The receptors here all came from a woman aged 45-60 years with COVID-19, enrolled during active disease.

There are many counts of this clone. CDR3 in amino acids: CSYPRREGTGYTF. The CDR3 DNA follows: TGCAGCTATCCCCGCAGGGAGGGAACTGGCTACACCTTC. The chain combines TRBV29-1 with TRBJ1-2, with TRBD1 as a possible D gene (5 bases). Germline CDR1 is SQVTM and CDR2 is ANQGSEA. There are 13 residues in the CDR3. V gave up 8 bases and J gave up 7 bases, with 20 bases separating them.

To note about this clone: An end of the junction differs from the germline gene, which may be a read error. This chain links TRBV14 with TRBJ2-7; 13 positions agree with TRBD2. The V gene's germline CDR1 is SGHDN and CDR2 FVKESK. The CDR3 consists of 19 residues. Here the CDR3 DNA reads TGTGCCAGCAGCCCTCGGACTAGCGGGAGTTTTTTTGCCCCTCAACCCCGCTTCTTC. This encodes CASSPRTSGSFFAPQPRFF.

This chain uses TRBV6-2 or TRBV6-3 with TRBJ2-3, with 10 bases that match TRBD2. Germline trimming cut 2 bases from V and 5 bases from J; bases unmatched to any gene: 7. The CDR3 sequence is 16 residues long. CDR1 and CDR2 from the germline V gene are MNHEY and SVGEGT. The CDR3 DNA reads as TGTGCCAGCAGTTACAACCCTAGCGGGAGATTAGATACGCAGTATTTT. Protein: CASSYNPSGRLDTQYF.

The chain has TRBV30 and TRBJ2-5; TRBD2 matches 10 bases. Germline-derived CDR1 and CDR2 are GTSNPN and SVGIG (reference sequence). The CDR3 has 14 amino acids. The trim removed 3 bases at V and 1 base at J, leaving 2 bases unmatched. The CDR3 DNA sequence: TGTGCCTGGAGGGGACTAGCGCCCCAAGAGACCCAGTACTTC. It yields the protein CAWRGLAPQETQYF.

This rearrangement joins TRBV6-5 to TRBJ1-6, with D possibly matching TRBD1 (6 bases). Germline values: CDR1 MNHEY, CDR2 SVGAGI. This CDR3 contains 14 residues. V shed 5 bases and J shed 11 bases, with 16 bases lying between them. CDR3 amino acids: CASSRGGGDTPLHF. The CDR3 nucleotides are TGTGCCAGCAGTAGGGGGGGAGGGGATACACCCCTCCACTTT.

Comment on this clone: The germline gene is not matched at one end of the junction; a read error may be the cause. This chain joins TRBV30 and TRBJ1-3, with a possible D match to TRBD1 (6 bases). Germline V lookup: CDR1 GTSNPN, CDR2 SVGIG (reference sequence). The CDR3 contains 14 residues. The DNA for the CDR3 is TGTGCCCGGAGAGAAACAGGGACTGGAAACACCATATATTTT. Its protein is CARRETGTGNTIYF.

The rearrangement uses TRBV7-9 and TRBJ1-2, with a weak D call TRBD1 (6 bases). This CDR3 has 16 amino acids. Trimming removed 8 bases from V and 5 bases from J, with 24 bases in between. Germline V gene sequence: CDR1 SEHNR, CDR2 FQNEAQ (reference sequence). The CDR3 sequence: CASHSFNRTATYGYTF. CDR3 coding DNA: TGTGCCAGCCACTCATTTAACCGGACAGCTACTTATGGCTACACCTTC.

V usage is TRBV5-6 and J usage is TRBJ2-1; D is perhaps TRBD2 (5 bases). V was shortened by 0 bases and J by 1 base, with 11 bases between the two germline ends. In germline, CDR1 is SGHDT, CDR2 YYEEEE. The CDR3 runs to 16 residues. Here the CDR3 reads CASSLVPSLSYNEQFF. CDR3 DNA: TGTGCCAGCAGCTTGGTTCCTAGCTTATCCTACAATGAGCAGTTCTTC.

The CDR3 here is CASSTRDRTSGNTIYF. The CDR3 coding sequence is TGTGCCAGTAGTACCCGGGACAGGACCTCTGGAAACACCATATATTTT. V usage is TRBV19 and J usage is TRBJ1-3, with TRBD1 matching over 8 bases. There are 16 residues in the CDR3. The J segment lost 0 bases and the V segment lost 4 bases, leaving 5 bases of the junction unmatched. Germline-derived CDR1 and CDR2 are LNHDA and SQIVND (reference sequence).

V is TRBV4-3 and J is TRBJ2-1; 14 positions match TRBD2. The CDR3 spans 16 residues. V shed 1 base, J shed 9 bases, and the junction held 5 bases outside the gene matches. Germline V CDR1 and CDR2: LGHNA, YSLEER. Written as DNA, the CDR3 is TGCGCCAGCAGCCAAGCGGGACTAGCGGGAGAGGGTGAGCAGTTCTTC. It codes for CASSQAGLAGEGEQFF.

A few counts support this clone. The rearrangement uses TRBV4-1 and TRBJ1-2; D perhaps matches TRBD1 (6 bases). The CDR3 totals 16 residues. Germline V gene data show CDR1 as MGHRA and CDR2 as YSYEKL. V gave up 3 bases and J gave up 4 bases, with 18 bases separating them. The DNA for the CDR3 is TGCGCCAGCAGCCAGGGCCCACAGGGCACGAGCTATGGCTACACCTTC. Translated: CASSQGPQGTSYGYTF.

The chain joins TRBV7-2 to TRBJ1-2; D uncertain. The ends were cut back, 5 bases at V and 1 base at J, with 8 bases in the middle. Per the germline V gene, CDR1 is SGHTA and CDR2 is FQGNSA. The CDR3 loop spans 13 amino acids. The CDR3 sequence: CASSPQINYGYTF. The CDR3 DNA reads as TGTGCCAGCAGCCCCCAGATTAACTATGGCTACACCTTC.

This clone was detected a few times. This CDR3 is also generated by other DNA sequences in the sample. The V call is TRBV6-5, the J call TRBJ1-3, with D possibly TRBD1 on 5 matching bases. This CDR3 is built from 15 residues. Per germline, CDR1 MNHEY and CDR2 SVGAGI. Trimming pared 3 bases from V and 1 base from J, leaving 10 bases between. CDR3 in DNA: TGTGCCAGCAGTTATCAGGGAAGTTCTGGAAACACCATATATTTT. Protein product: CASSYQGSSGNTIYF.

This chain links TRBV4-1 with TRBJ2-1, with 9 bases fitting TRBD2. Looked up from germline, CDR1 is MGHRA and CDR2 is YSYEKL. V was pared by 6 bases and J by 2 bases, with 11 bases of the junction left unmatched. The CDR3 is 17 residues long. CDR3: CASSLNNLAGTYNEQFF. In DNA, the CDR3 is TGCGCCAGCAGTCTGAACAACCTAGCGGGAACCTACAATGAGCAGTTCTTC.

This chain joins TRBV18 and TRBJ1-1, with 10 bases lining up with TRBD1. The CDR3 is 17 residues long. Trimming removed 0 bases from V and 7 bases from J; junction bases left unmatched: 11. Per the germline V gene, CDR1 is KGHSH and CDR2 is LQKENI. The CDR3, as DNA: TGTGCCAGCTCACCACCCAGAGGACAGGGGGTGAACCTTGAAGCTTTCTTT. The encoded protein is CASSPPRGQGVNLEAFF.

The chain has TRBV7-2 and TRBJ2-1; 12 bases match TRBD2. CDR3 length equals 16 residues. The ends lost 5 bases at V and 4 bases at J; junction bases unmatched: 6. Per germline, CDR1 SGHTA and CDR2 FQGNSA. DNA for the CDR3: TGTGCCAGCAGCGTCTCACTAGCGGGAGGATACAATGAGCAGTTCTTC. Translation: CASSVSLAGGYNEQFF.

The chain joins TRBV6-5 to TRBJ2-7, with a weak D call TRBD2 (6 bases). V lost 8 bases to trimming and J lost 2 bases, with 10 bases between them. CDR1 MNHEY and CDR2 SVGAGI come from the germline V gene. CDR3 length: 12 residues. CDR3 nucleotide sequence: TGTGCCAGCTCCGGCGGGACCTACGAGCAGTACTTC. Translating it yields CASSGGTYEQYF.

The rearrangement links TRBV5-1 to TRBJ1-2; TRBD1 matches at 7 bases. CDR3 length equals 14 residues. The ends lost 4 bases at V and 7 bases at J; junction bases unmatched: 10. Germline V gene lookup returns CDR1 SGHRS and CDR2 YFSETQ. The CDR3, as DNA: TGCGCCAGCAGCCCCTACGACAGGGACGCTGGCTACACCTTC. It codes for CASSPYDRDAGYTF.

This chain connects TRBV7-6 to TRBJ2-1; D gene unclear. V gave up 1 base and J gave up 8 bases, with 12 bases separating them. This CDR3 comprises 14 residues. Germline-derived CDR1 and CDR2 are SGHVS and FNYEAQ. The DNA of the CDR3 is TGTGCCAGCAGCTTAGTCCCCCGTGCGGATGAGCAGTTCTTC. As protein: CASSLVPRADEQFF.

This sequence joins TRBV7-9 and TRBJ1-2, with 9 bases lining up with TRBD1. Germline V gene sequence: CDR1 SEHNR, CDR2 FQNEAQ (reference sequence). The junction had 6 bases not matched to a gene; V was cut back by 5 bases and J by 8 bases. The CDR3 covers 13 residues. The CDR3 DNA follows: TGTGCCAGCAGCCCGGACAGGGGAAGGGGCTACACCTTC. Translation: CASSPDRGRGYTF.

The V call is TRBV19, the J call TRBJ2-3; possibly TRBD2 for D (6 bases). Trimming pared 4 bases from V and 0 bases from J, leaving 14 bases between. The CDR3 is made up of 16 amino acids. Germline V gene sequence: CDR1 LNHDA, CDR2 SQIVND (reference sequence). The CDR3 nucleotides are TGTGCCAGTAGTACCGGGACTCCGCCTAGCACAGATACGCAGTATTTT. Its protein product is CASSTGTPPSTDTQYF.

This chain connects TRBV6-5 to TRBJ1-2; D possibly corresponds to TRBD1 (5 bases). The V end was cut by 0 bases, the J end by 7 bases, with 12 bases between. This CDR3 region has 14 residues. Germline V gene lookup returns CDR1 MNHEY and CDR2 SVGAGI. DNA of the CDR3: TGTGCCAGCAGTTACTCGATCCAGGGTGGTGGCTACACCTTC. Its protein product is CASSYSIQGGGYTF.

The J gene is TRBJ2-7, the V gene TRBV19, with D possibly being TRBD2 (6 bases). Trimming removed 5 bases at V and 2 bases at J, with 13 bases between. Germline CDR1 and CDR2: LNHDA and SQIVND (reference sequence). This CDR3 is 14 amino acids long. Here the CDR3 DNA reads TGTGCCAGTAGTGGGACCGGGGGAGCCTACGAGCAGTACTTC. Encoded protein: CASSGTGGAYEQYF.